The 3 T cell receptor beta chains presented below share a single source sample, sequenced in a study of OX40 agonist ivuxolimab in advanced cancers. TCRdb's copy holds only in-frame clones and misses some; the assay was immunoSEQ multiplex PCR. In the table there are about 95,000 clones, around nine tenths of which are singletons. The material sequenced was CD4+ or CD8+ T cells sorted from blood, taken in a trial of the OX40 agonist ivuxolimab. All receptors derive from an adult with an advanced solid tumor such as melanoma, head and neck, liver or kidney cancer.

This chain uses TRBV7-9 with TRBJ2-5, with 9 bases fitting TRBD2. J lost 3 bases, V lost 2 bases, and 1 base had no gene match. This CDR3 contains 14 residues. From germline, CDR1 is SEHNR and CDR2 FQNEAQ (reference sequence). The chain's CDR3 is CASSLWTSEETQYF. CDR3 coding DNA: TGTGCCAGCAGCTTATGGACTAGCGAAGAGACCCAGTACTTC.

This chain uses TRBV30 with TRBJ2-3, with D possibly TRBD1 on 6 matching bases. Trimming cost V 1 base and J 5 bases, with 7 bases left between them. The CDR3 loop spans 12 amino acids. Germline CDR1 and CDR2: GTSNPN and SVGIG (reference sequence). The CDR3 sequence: CAWSGGGDTQYF. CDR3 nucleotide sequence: TGTGCCTGGAGTGGAGGGGGAGATACGCAGTATTTT.

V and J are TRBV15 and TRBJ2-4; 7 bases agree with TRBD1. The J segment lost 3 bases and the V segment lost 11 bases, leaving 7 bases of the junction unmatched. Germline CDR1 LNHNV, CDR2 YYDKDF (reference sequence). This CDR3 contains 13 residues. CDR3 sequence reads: CAVRGMDKNIQYF. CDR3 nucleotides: TGTGCCGTCAGGGGGATGGACAAAAACATTCAGTACTTC.